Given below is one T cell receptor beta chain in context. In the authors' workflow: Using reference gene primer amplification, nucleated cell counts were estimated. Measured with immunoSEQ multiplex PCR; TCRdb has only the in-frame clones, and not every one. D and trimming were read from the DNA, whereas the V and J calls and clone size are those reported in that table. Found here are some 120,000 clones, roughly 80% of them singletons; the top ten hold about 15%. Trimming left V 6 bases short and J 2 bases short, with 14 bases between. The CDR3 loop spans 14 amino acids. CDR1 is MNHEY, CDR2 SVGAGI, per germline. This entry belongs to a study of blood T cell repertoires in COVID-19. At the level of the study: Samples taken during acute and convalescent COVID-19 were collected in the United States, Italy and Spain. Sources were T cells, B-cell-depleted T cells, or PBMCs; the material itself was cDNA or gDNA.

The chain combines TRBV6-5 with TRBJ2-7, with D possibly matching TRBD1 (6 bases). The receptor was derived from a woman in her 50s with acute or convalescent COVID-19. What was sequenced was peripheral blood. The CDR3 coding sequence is TGTGCCAGCAGGGTCGGAACAGGGACCTACGAGCAGTACTTC. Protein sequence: CASRVGTGTYEQYF.